This is a list of T cell receptor beta chains from one sample in a study of early T cells in non-severe SARS-CoV-2 infection. TCRdb analysed the 5' RACE reads with MiXCR anew, one entry per CDR3 protein. The sample records tens of thousands of distinct CDR3 sequences, roughly 15% being singletons. Specimen: whole blood, collected at baseline. The receptors originated from an adult who was a healthcare worker with PCR-confirmed SARS-CoV-2 infection or an uninfected control (not recorded which). Each CDR3 is given with its conserved first and last residue. Fields, in order: D gene, clone size, J gene, V gene, CDR3 protein, CDR3 DNA. The D gene is left open where the match is weak. Clone size is given for some rows only: seen once, a few or many times, or a class if the clone is expanded.

D: NA
size: NA
J: TRBJ2-3
V: TRBV6-6
CDR3: CASCPSTDTQYF
DNA: TGTGCCAGCTGTCCTAGCACAGATACGCAGTATTTT

D: NA
size: NA
J: TRBJ1-2
V: TRBV6-5
CDR3: CASSYLPGEGYTF
DNA: TGTGCCAGCAGTTACTTGCCAGGGGAAGGCTACACCTTC

D: TRBD1
size: few
J: TRBJ2-4
V: TRBV5-1
CDR3: CASSPDRGRNIQYF
DNA: TGCGCCAGCAGCCCGGACAGGGGACGTAACATTCAGTACTTC

D: TRBD1
size: few
J: TRBJ2-7
V: TRBV7-8
CDR3: CASSPTRDRSYEQYF
DNA: TGTGCCAGCAGCCCCACTAGGGACAGATCCTACGAGCAGTACTTC

D: NA
size: many
J: TRBJ2-1
V: TRBV18
CDR3: CASSPHGTEQFF
DNA: TGTGCCAGCTCACCACATGGCACCGAGCAGTTCTTC

D: NA
size: NA
J: TRBJ2-3
V: TRBV5-1
CDR3: CASSFLGGPDTQYF
DNA: TGCGCCAGCAGCTTTCTAGGGGGGCCAGATACGCAGTATTTT

D: NA
size: few
J: TRBJ1-1
V: TRBV20-1
CDR3: CSAWSNTEAFF
DNA: TGCAGTGCTTGGTCGAACACTGAAGCTTTCTTT

D: TRBD1
size: few
J: TRBJ1-5
V: TRBV28
CDR3: CASSNRDRGSNQPQHF
DNA: TGTGCCAGCAGTAACCGGGACAGGGGAAGCAATCAGCCCCAGCATTTT

D: NA
size: few
J: TRBJ1-1
V: TRBV6-1
CDR3: CASSERFNRDTEAFF
DNA: TGTGCCAGCAGTGAACGGTTCAACAGGGATACTGAAGCTTTCTTT

D: NA
size: few
J: TRBJ2-7
V: TRBV27
CDR3: CASSAQGGEYEQYF
DNA: TGTGCCAGCAGTGCCCAGGGGGGTGAATACGAGCAGTACTTC